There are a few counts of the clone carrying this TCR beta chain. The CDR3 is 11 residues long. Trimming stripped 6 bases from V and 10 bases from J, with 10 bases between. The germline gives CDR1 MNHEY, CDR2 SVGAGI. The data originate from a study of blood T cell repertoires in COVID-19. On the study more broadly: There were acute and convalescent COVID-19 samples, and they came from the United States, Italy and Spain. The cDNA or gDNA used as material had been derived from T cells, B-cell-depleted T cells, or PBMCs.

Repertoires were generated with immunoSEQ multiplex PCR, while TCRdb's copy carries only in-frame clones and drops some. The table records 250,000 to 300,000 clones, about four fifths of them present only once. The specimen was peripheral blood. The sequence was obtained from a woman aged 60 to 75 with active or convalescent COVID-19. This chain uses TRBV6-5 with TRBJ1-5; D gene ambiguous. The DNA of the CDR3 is TGTGCCAGCAGGGGAGTCGGTCCCCAGCATTTT. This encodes CASRGVGPQHF.